The rows below give T cell receptor beta chains drawn from one sample of a study of blood T cells in healthy people across ages. Each CDR3 protein is one row after TCRdb ran MiXCR on the 5' RACE reads. The sample records 1.5 million to 2 million distinct CDR3 sequences, about 39% being singletons. Sample: blood. The receptors derive from a human donor in good health. CDR3s include the opening cysteine and the closing phenylalanine or tryptophan. D genes are given only for firm matches. Rows may omit the clone size; those that give it use once, few, many or a size class.

V: TRBV3-1; D: NA; J: TRBJ2-5; size: NA; DNA: TGTGCCAGCAGCCCGGGGCCCCACCAAGAGACCCAGTACTTC; CDR3: CASSPGPHQETQYF
V: TRBV3-1; D: NA; J: TRBJ2-7; size: NA; DNA: TGTGCCAGCAGCCCACAACGTGGTATGCTTTTCTACGAGCAGTACTTC; CDR3: CASSPQRGMLFYEQYF
V: TRBV5-1; D: NA; J: TRBJ1-1; size: few; DNA: TGCGCCAGCAGCCGGGAGGCATACTCGAACACTGAAGCTTTCTTT; CDR3: CASSREAYSNTEAFF
V: TRBV20-1; D: NA; J: TRBJ2-1; size: NA; DNA: TGCAGTCCCATCGCGGGAACCGACAATGAGCAGTTCTTC; CDR3: CSPIAGTDNEQFF
V: TRBV12-3/TRBV12-4; D: NA; J: TRBJ2-3; size: NA; DNA: TGTGCCAGCAGACCCTTGGGCGGCACAGATACGCAGTATTTT; CDR3: CASRPLGGTDTQYF
V: TRBV28; D: NA; J: TRBJ2-7; size: NA; DNA: TGTGCCAGCAGTGCCGACTACCTTGAAACCCACGAGCAGTACTTC; CDR3: CASSADYLETHEQYF
V: TRBV6-1; D: NA; J: TRBJ2-3; size: NA; DNA: TGTGCCAGCAGTCGCGGGCAACCTGGGACGGCCCCAACTGGCACAGATACGCAGTATTTT; CDR3: CASSRGQPGTAPTGTDTQYF
V: TRBV10-3; D: NA; J: TRBJ1-1; size: few; DNA: TGTGCCATCAGTGAGTCTGACGGACATCCCACTGAAGCTTTCTTT; CDR3: CAISESDGHPTEAFF
V: TRBV5-1; D: TRBD2; J: TRBJ2-3; size: once; DNA: TGCGCCAGCAGCTTACGGACTAGCCCAGTCGCAGATACGCAGTATTTT; CDR3: CASSLRTSPVADTQYF
V: TRBV20-1; D: NA; J: TRBJ1-1; size: few; DNA: TGCAGTGCTAGAAAGGCGGTCACTGAAGCTTTCTTT; CDR3: CSARKAVTEAFF
V: TRBV20-1; D: TRBD1; J: TRBJ2-5; size: NA; DNA: TGCAGTGCCAGCCGACAGGGGTCCTGGGAGACCCAGTACTTC; CDR3: CSASRQGSWETQYF
V: TRBV27; D: NA; J: TRBJ2-3; size: few; DNA: TGTGCCAGCAGTTTAGACGTTGAGGGGGATACGCAGTATTTT; CDR3: CASSLDVEGDTQYF
V: TRBV27; D: TRBD1; J: TRBJ2-1; size: NA; DNA: TGTGCCAGCAGTTTATGGGGACAGGCCCTCTCCTACAATGAGCAGGTCTTC; CDR3: CASSLWGQALSYNEQVF
V: TRBV3-1; D: NA; J: TRBJ2-3; size: NA; DNA: TGTGCCAGCAGCCAAGGGCGGGACGCAGCCAGCACAGATACGCAGTATTTT; CDR3: CASSQGRDAASTDTQYF
V: TRBV7-2; D: NA; J: TRBJ1-2; size: NA; DNA: TGTGCCAGCAGCTTAGGGTCGGGAGGCGACTATGGCTACACCTTC; CDR3: CASSLGSGGDYGYTF
V: TRBV29-1; D: NA; J: TRBJ2-7; size: NA; DNA: TGCAGCGTCGCCCCGCGGCGAACCTACGAGCAGTACTTC; CDR3: CSVAPRRTYEQYF
V: TRBV20-1; D: NA; J: TRBJ2-7; size: NA; DNA: TGCAGTGCCAGTTACCCGACTTTCGAGCAGTACTTC; CDR3: CSASYPTFEQYF
V: TRBV14; D: TRBD1; J: TRBJ2-7; size: NA; DNA: TGTGCCAGCAGCCATGAAGACAGGGACGAGCAGTACTTC; CDR3: CASSHEDRDEQYF
V: TRBV28; D: TRBD1; J: TRBJ2-1; size: many; DNA: TGTGCCAGCAGTTTACCAGGGGGCGCCTACAATGAGCAGTTCTTC; CDR3: CASSLPGGAYNEQFF
V: TRBV25-1; D: NA; J: TRBJ1-1; size: once; DNA: TGTGCCAGCAGAGGACTCACTGAAGCTTTCTTT; CDR3: CASRGLTEAFF
V: TRBV4-3; D: NA; J: TRBJ2-7; size: NA; DNA: TGCGCCAGCAGCCAGGACGTTACCCGGGACTCCCTTTACGAGCAGTACTTC; CDR3: CASSQDVTRDSLYEQYF
V: TRBV7-3; D: NA; J: TRBJ1-6; size: NA; DNA: TGTGCCAGCAGCTTAGCCGGGACGGGGTCACCCCTCCACTTT; CDR3: CASSLAGTGSPLHF
V: TRBV19; D: NA; J: TRBJ2-3; size: NA; DNA: TGTGCCAGTAGTACCAGTCCCATAACCTACACAGATACGCAGTATTTT; CDR3: CASSTSPITYTDTQYF
V: TRBV16; D: NA; J: TRBJ2-7; size: NA; DNA: TGTACCAGCAGCAGGGGTAACGAGCAGTACTTC; CDR3: CTSSRGNEQYF
V: TRBV12-3/TRBV12-4; D: TRBD1; J: TRBJ1-6; size: few; DNA: TGTGCCAGCAGTTTTAGGGGGCCCAATTCACCCCTCCACTTT; CDR3: CASSFRGPNSPLHF
V: TRBV7-2; D: NA; J: TRBJ1-2; size: many; DNA: TGTGCCAGCAGCTTAGGTTGGGGTACTGGCTACACCTTC; CDR3: CASSLGWGTGYTF
V: TRBV4-1; D: NA; J: TRBJ2-1; size: NA; DNA: TGCGCCAGCAGCCAAGATAGGAGGGGCGGTGATCCGTTCTTC; CDR3: CASSQDRRGGDPFF
V: TRBV4-3; D: NA; J: TRBJ2-7; size: NA; DNA: TGCGCCAGCAGCCAAGAAGCCTCGGAGGGTAACTACGAGCAGTACTTC; CDR3: CASSQEASEGNYEQYF
V: TRBV28; D: TRBD1; J: TRBJ2-7; size: NA; DNA: TGTGCCACCTCCGACCCGGGACAGGGGCTTGGGGAGCAGTACTTC; CDR3: CATSDPGQGLGEQYF
V: TRBV3-1; D: NA; J: TRBJ2-1; size: NA; DNA: TGTGCCAGCAGCCAAGATGGTAATATTTTCTGGGACTCTGACTACAATGAGCAGTTCTTC; CDR3: CASSQDGNIFWDSDYNEQFF
V: TRBV20-1; D: NA; J: TRBJ2-1; size: NA; DNA: TGCAGTGCTGCTTGGATACAGGTCGTAGGGGGAAATGAGCAGTTCTTC; CDR3: CSAAWIQVVGGNEQFF
V: TRBV29-1; D: NA; J: TRBJ2-5; size: few; DNA: TGCAGCGTTGATCTGTCAGGCGTTTTGGAGACCCAGTACTTC; CDR3: CSVDLSGVLETQYF
V: TRBV7-2; D: TRBD1; J: TRBJ2-7; size: NA; DNA: TGTGCCAGCAGCTTCAGGGGACAGGGGAGTCACGAGCAGTACTTC; CDR3: CASSFRGQGSHEQYF
V: TRBV4-3; D: NA; J: TRBJ1-6; size: NA; DNA: TGCGCCAGCAGCCAAGAGGCCATCACACCGTACTATAATTCACCCCTCCACTTT; CDR3: CASSQEAITPYYNSPLHF
V: TRBV7-9; D: NA; J: TRBJ2-6; size: NA; DNA: TGTGCCAGCAGCCCAGCGTTTGGCTCTGGGGCCAACGTCCTGACTTTC; CDR3: CASSPAFGSGANVLTF
V: TRBV7-9; D: TRBD1; J: TRBJ2-1; size: NA; DNA: TGTGCCAGCAGCTTGATAGGGGACAGCTCCTACAATGAGCAGTTCTTC; CDR3: CASSLIGDSSYNEQFF
V: TRBV4-3; D: NA; J: TRBJ2-7; size: NA; DNA: TGCGCCAGCAGCCAAGATTCAGGGGCAAACTACGAGCAGTACTTC; CDR3: CASSQDSGANYEQYF
V: TRBV29-1; D: NA; J: TRBJ1-1; size: NA; DNA: TGCAGCGTTGAAGGCAGTGAAGCTTTCTTT; CDR3: CSVEGSEAFF
V: TRBV27; D: TRBD1; J: TRBJ2-7; size: NA; DNA: TGTACCAGCAGTTTATCGGGACAGCTTAGCTACGAGCAGTACTTC; CDR3: CTSSLSGQLSYEQYF
V: TRBV20-1; D: NA; J: TRBJ2-3; size: NA; DNA: TGCAGTGCTAGACAGGGTTCAGATACGCAGTATTTT; CDR3: CSARQGSDTQYF
V: TRBV6-5; D: NA; J: TRBJ2-1; size: NA; DNA: TGTGCCAGCAGTCACGGGTCCGCCACCTACAATGAGCAGTTCTTC; CDR3: CASSHGSATYNEQFF
V: TRBV20-1; D: TRBD1; J: TRBJ1-6; size: few; DNA: TGCAGTGCGTACCCTTGGGGACAGGGTGTAGTGGCCTATAATTCACCCCTCCACTTT; CDR3: CSAYPWGQGVVAYNSPLHF
V: TRBV25-1; D: TRBD1; J: TRBJ1-6; size: few; DNA: TGTGCCAGCAGACAGACAGGGTATAATTCACCCCTCCACTTT; CDR3: CASRQTGYNSPLHF
V: TRBV4-1; D: NA; J: TRBJ2-5; size: few; DNA: TGCGCCAGCAGCCACGGGTCGGATCGAGAGACCCAGTACTTC; CDR3: CASSHGSDRETQYF
V: TRBV7-3; D: NA; J: TRBJ1-1; size: few; DNA: TGTGCCAGCAGCTCGAAGGGCGGCACTGAAGCTTTCTTT; CDR3: CASSSKGGTEAFF
V: TRBV10-3; D: TRBD1; J: TRBJ2-3; size: NA; DNA: TGTGCCATCAGCAGGAATCAGGGGGCGGGAGATACGCAGTATTTT; CDR3: CAISRNQGAGDTQYF
V: TRBV6-2/TRBV6-3; D: NA; J: TRBJ2-3; size: NA; DNA: TGTGCCAGCAGTCTACTAGCCCCGGGGGCAGATACGCAGTATTTT; CDR3: CASSLLAPGADTQYF
V: TRBV29-1; D: NA; J: TRBJ1-5; size: NA; DNA: TGCAGCGGTGGGGGGGGCGATCAGCCCCAGCATTTT; CDR3: CSGGGGDQPQHF
V: TRBV12-3/TRBV12-4; D: TRBD1; J: TRBJ2-7; size: few; DNA: TGTGCCAGCACCGGCAGTCGGGACAGCCCCTACGAGCAGTACTTC; CDR3: CASTGSRDSPYEQYF
V: TRBV12-3/TRBV12-4; D: NA; J: TRBJ1-1; size: NA; DNA: TGTGCCAGTCGAGGGGTTCTCGTTAGGGGGACTGAAGCTTTCTTT; CDR3: CASRGVLVRGTEAFF
V: TRBV7-2; D: NA; J: TRBJ2-3; size: NA; DNA: TGTGCCAGCAGCGCACAGGGGAGGTTGTCAGATACGCAGTATTTT; CDR3: CASSAQGRLSDTQYF
V: TRBV7-9; D: NA; J: TRBJ1-2; size: few; DNA: TGTGCCAGCAGCCCCAGGGTGTCGGGGGCTCAACATGGCTACACCTTC; CDR3: CASSPRVSGAQHGYTF
V: TRBV29-1; D: NA; J: TRBJ2-7; size: NA; DNA: TGCAGCGTCCTAAGGGACACATACGAGCAGTACTTC; CDR3: CSVLRDTYEQYF
V: TRBV20-1; D: TRBD1; J: TRBJ2-3; size: NA; DNA: TGCAGTGCTCTCGGACAGGGAACAGATACGCAGTATTTT; CDR3: CSALGQGTDTQYF
V: TRBV2; D: TRBD2; J: TRBJ2-3; size: NA; DNA: TGTGCCAGCAGAAGGGGGCTAGCGGGGATAACAGATACGCAGTATTTT; CDR3: CASRRGLAGITDTQYF
V: TRBV12-3/TRBV12-4; D: NA; J: TRBJ2-5; size: NA; DNA: TGTGCCAGCCACGTCGTATCCACGGCTTCAGCGACCCAAGAGACCCAGTACTTC; CDR3: CASHVVSTASATQETQYF
V: TRBV6-6; D: TRBD1; J: TRBJ1-5; size: many; DNA: TGTGCCAGCAGTTACCCCGGGACAGGGAAGAATCAGCCCCAGCATTTT; CDR3: CASSYPGTGKNQPQHF